This TCR beta chain was captured by sequencing in a study of memory CD4+ T cells and cytomegalovirus serostatus. Looking at the study overall: Donors were healthy Belgian adults, 10 or so CMV seropositive and some 24 seronegative.

Single viable CD3+CD4+CD8-CD45RO+ cells were sorted as the memory CD4+ T cells. Repertoires were generated with immunoSEQ multiplex PCR, while TCRdb's copy carries only in-frame clones and drops some. The sample lists tens of thousands of clones, about 85% seen once, with about 0.79% in the top ten. The clonotype originates from an adult in good health and CMV-seronegative. The specimen was memory CD4+ T cells from blood.

CDR3: CASSLDISYNSPLHF. The CDR3 coding sequence is TGTGCCAGCAGCTTGGATATCTCCTATAATTCACCCCTCCACTTT. The J gene is TRBJ1-6, the V gene TRBV5-4, with no clear D. The CDR3 contains 15 residues. V lost 0 bases and J lost 0, with 4 bases in between. Germline CDR1 SGHNT, CDR2 YYREEE (reference sequence). Filled out from reference TRBV5-4 and TRBJ1-6, the complete variable domain reads ETGVTQSPTHLIKTRGQQVTLRCSSQSGHNTVSWYQQALGQGPQFIFQYYREEENGRGNFPPRFSGLQFPNYSSELNVNALELDDSALYLCASSLDISYNSPLHFGNGTRLTVT.